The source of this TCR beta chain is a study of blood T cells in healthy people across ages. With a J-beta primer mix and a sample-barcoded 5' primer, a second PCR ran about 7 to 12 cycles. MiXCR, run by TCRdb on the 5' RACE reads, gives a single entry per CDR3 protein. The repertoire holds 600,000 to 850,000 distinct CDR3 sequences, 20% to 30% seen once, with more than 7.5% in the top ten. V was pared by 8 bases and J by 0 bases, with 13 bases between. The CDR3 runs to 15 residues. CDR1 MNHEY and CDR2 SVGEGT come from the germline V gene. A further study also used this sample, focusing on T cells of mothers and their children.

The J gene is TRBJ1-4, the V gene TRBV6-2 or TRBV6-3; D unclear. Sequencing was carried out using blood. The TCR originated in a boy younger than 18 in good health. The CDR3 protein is CASGSRQATNEKLFF. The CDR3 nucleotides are TGTGCCAGCGGGTCGAGACAAGCAACTAATGAAAAACTGTTTTTT.